This T cell receptor (beta chain) originates from a study of cytomegalovirus exposure and HLA in healthy donors. 13 Jbeta primers and 60 Vbeta primers were used for the PCR. Profiled with immunoSEQ multiplex PCR; TCRdb holds only in-frame clones, not every one. This table holds 150,000 or so clones, more than 75% found once. The CDR3 runs 15 residues. Germline V gene lookup returns CDR1 SGHRS and CDR2 YFSETQ. Trimming shortened V by 0 bases and J by 7 bases, and 17 bases separated the two germline ends. This chain links TRBV5-1 with TRBJ2-7; D is perhaps TRBD2 (5 bases). Source material: PBMCs. This clonotype was obtained from a female donor in good health and CMV-seronegative. The DNA for the CDR3 is TGCGCCAGCAGCTTGGCCGCGGGTAAGGTGGGGGAGCAGTACTTC. Residues: CASSLAAGKVGEQYF. Looking up the rest from reference TRBV5-1 and TRBJ2-7 gives the full variable domain: KAGVTQTPRYLIKTRGQQVTLSCSPISGHRSVSWYQQTPGQGLQFLFEYFSETQRNKGNFPGRFSGRQFSNSRSEMNVSTLELGDSALYLCASSLAAGKVGEQYFGPGTRLTVT.